These T cell receptor beta chains were read from a single sample in a study of blood T cell repertoires in COVID-19. Only in-frame clones appear in the TCRdb table, and some are missing; sequencing was by immunoSEQ multiplex PCR. This sample has 130,000 to 150,000 clones; less than 90% occur once, and the top ten carry 38%. Sequencing input: peripheral blood. The receptors shown here come from a human donor in a cohort sampled during active COVID-19. The CDR3 runs from the conserved cysteine through the conserved F or W. D genes are given only for firm matches. Clone sizes are given selectively: once, few, many, or a class where the clone is expanded.

TGTGCCAGTAGTACCACCACAGGGGGAGGAAACACCATATATTTT	CASSTTTGGGNTIYF	TRBJ1-3	TRBV19	-	TRBD1
TGTGCCAGCAGTGAATTGAGCAATACGCAGTATTTT	CASSELSNTQYF	TRBJ2-3	TRBV2	-	-
TGTGCCAGCAGAGCCTCGGGGGGGGAAGGTGAAGCTTTCTTT	CASRASGGEGEAFF	TRBJ1-1	TRBV6-5	-	-
TGTGCCATCAGTGAGTCGGTTTCCTTCTTTGGGGGCCGGGTCTACAATGAGCAGTTCTTC	CAISESVSFFGGRVYNEQFF	TRBJ2-1	TRBV10-3	-	-
TGCGCCACCAACCCGGGTGGCAGTAGCTATGGCTACACCTTC	CATNPGGSSYGYTF	TRBJ1-2	TRBV5-1	-	-
TGTGCCATCAGTGAACAGGGCGGCAATCAGCCCCAGCATTTT	CAISEQGGNQPQHF	TRBJ1-5	TRBV10-3	-	-
TGTGCCAGCAGCACACAGGGGAATCAGCCCCAGCATTTT	CASSTQGNQPQHF	TRBJ1-5	TRBV7-2	-	TRBD1
TGTGCCAGCAGTGACGTGATAGACAGGGTGGAGACCCAGTACTTC	CASSDVIDRVETQYF	TRBJ2-5	TRBV6-4	-	TRBD1
TGTGCCAGCAGCTTAGGCAGTGCCTCCTACAATGAGCAGTTCTTC	CASSLGSASYNEQFF	TRBJ2-1	TRBV11-3	-	-
TGCGCCAGCAGCTCGGGACAGGCTGGGGGTGAAGCTTTCTTT	CASSSGQAGGEAFF	TRBJ1-1	TRBV5-1	-	TRBD1
TGCGCCAGCAGCCAAGAAGTCCGGGGTGAGCAGTTCTTC	CASSQEVRGEQFF	TRBJ2-1	TRBV4-1	-	-
TGCAGCGCCCTTGGGGACTCTACCTACAATGAGCAGTTCTTC	CSALGDSTYNEQFF	TRBJ2-1	TRBV29-1	-	-
TGCGCCAGCAGCAAGACAGGGGGCTCGGATCAGCCCCAGCATTTT	CASSKTGGSDQPQHF	TRBJ1-5	TRBV4-1	-	TRBD1
TGCGCCAGCTCTCCGGGGGGGGCAGATACGCAGTATTTT	CASSPGGADTQYF	TRBJ2-3	TRBV4-3	once	TRBD2
TGTGCCAGCAGCTTGGCGAATCAGGGGGGTCACGCTGAAGCTTTCTTT	CASSLANQGGHAEAFF	TRBJ1-1	TRBV5-4	-	TRBD1
TGCGCCAGCAGCTCCCAAGACAGGGCCGAGACCCAGTACTTC	CASSSQDRAETQYF	TRBJ2-5	TRBV5-1	-	TRBD1
TGTGCCAGCAGCCCCAGGATGAACACTGAAGCTTTCTTT	CASSPRMNTEAFF	TRBJ1-1	TRBV3-1/TRBV3-2	-	-
TGTGCCAGCAGCCAGTTACCAGGGAGGGGACCGGCGTACTTC	CASSQLPGRGPAYF	TRBJ2-7	TRBV14	-	TRBD2
TGTGCCAGCAGCCAAGGCCTCTTAGCGGGGGGGCGAAACAATGAGCAGTTCTTC	CASSQGLLAGGRNNEQFF	TRBJ2-1	TRBV3-1/TRBV3-2	-	TRBD2
TGTGCCACCAGCAGCAGGGTAGGGGCCGGGGAGCTGTTTTTT	CATSSRVGAGELFF	TRBJ2-2	TRBV15	-	-
TGTGCTAGTGGTCCTGGGGGGGGCACAGATACGCAGTATTTT	CASGPGGGTDTQYF	TRBJ2-3	TRBV12-5	-	TRBD2
TGTGCCAGCAGCCAAGTGACGGAAAGGGGGAAGAATGAGCAGTTCTTC	CASSQVTERGKNEQFF	TRBJ2-1	TRBV3-1/TRBV3-2	-	-
TGTGCCAGACAGGGTCAGGACACTGAAGCTTTCTTT	CARQGQDTEAFF	TRBJ1-1	TRBV2	-	-
TGTGCCAGCAGTTACGGTCAGGGAAACTATGGCTACACCTTC	CASSYGQGNYGYTF	TRBJ1-2	TRBV6-5	-	-
TGTGCCAGCAGAGGGGCCGGGCCCATTGGGGAGCAGTACTTC	CASRGAGPIGEQYF	TRBJ2-7	TRBV6-5	-	-
TGTGCCAGCAGTCCCTTCGACAGACTGAACACTGAAGCTTTCTTT	CASSPFDRLNTEAFF	TRBJ1-1	TRBV28	-	-
TGTGCCAGCAGCTTCCCAGGGGTACTTGGCTACACCTTC	CASSFPGVLGYTF	TRBJ1-2	TRBV7-9	-	-
TGTGCCACCAACAGGGACAGGGGTGAAAAACTGTTTTTT	CATNRDRGEKLFF	TRBJ1-4	TRBV19	-	TRBD1
TGTGCCAGCAGCCAAGCGGGGGGGACTGAAGAGACCCAGTACTTC	CASSQAGGTEETQYF	TRBJ2-5	TRBV4-2	-	TRBD2
TGTGCCAGCAGCGTAGGCGGGACTCGGGGTGAAAAACTGTTTTTT	CASSVGGTRGEKLFF	TRBJ1-4	TRBV7-2	-	-
TGTGCCAGCAGTCAGGGTAGCAATCAGCCCCAGCATTTT	CASSQGSNQPQHF	TRBJ1-5	TRBV11-2	-	-
TGTGCCAGCAGCAACAGGCCCATGGGCTATGGCTACACCTTC	CASSNRPMGYGYTF	TRBJ1-2	TRBV28	-	-
TGTGCCAGCAGAGTATTACATGAAGCTTTCTTT	CASRVLHEAFF	TRBJ1-1	TRBV27	-	-
TGTGCCAGCAGTTACTTGCAGGGGGGCATGGGGAATGAGCAGTTCTTC	CASSYLQGGMGNEQFF	TRBJ2-1	TRBV6-5	-	-
TGCGCCAGCAGCCTCGACAGGATTTCCTACGAGCAGTACTTC	CASSLDRISYEQYF	TRBJ2-7	TRBV4-3	once	-
TGTGCCAGCAGCACGGACAGGGGGAGCACTGAAGCTTTCTTT	CASSTDRGSTEAFF	TRBJ1-1	TRBV7-3	once	TRBD1
TGTGCCAGTAGTGTGAGTCACACCGGGGAGCTGTTTTTT	CASSVSHTGELFF	TRBJ2-2	TRBV19	-	-
TGCGCCAGCAGCAAACTAGCGGGGGGCCAAGAGACCCAGTACTTC	CASSKLAGGQETQYF	TRBJ2-5	TRBV5-1	-	TRBD2
TGTGCCAGTAGCACTCTGGCCCGGGACAGGAGGAATCAGCCCCAGCATTTT	CASSTLARDRRNQPQHF	TRBJ1-5	TRBV19	few	TRBD1
TGTGCCAGCAGCGTAGGGACAGGGGGCTTTGGGGAGACCCAGTACTTC	CASSVGTGGFGETQYF	TRBJ2-5	TRBV9	few	TRBD1
TGTGCCAGCAGCTTAGTGGGGACAGGGGCCTACTACGAGCAGTACTTC	CASSLVGTGAYYEQYF	TRBJ2-7	TRBV11-3	-	TRBD1
TGTGCCAGTAGTACAGCGGGGGGGCCGGATGAGCAGTTCTTC	CASSTAGGPDEQFF	TRBJ2-1	TRBV19	once	TRBD2
TGCGCCAGCAACGAACAGGGATCGAACACTGAAGCTTTCTTT	CASNEQGSNTEAFF	TRBJ1-1	TRBV5-1	-	-
TGTGCCAGCAGCTTAGTATTGGGGACAGAGAACACTGAAGCTTTCTTT	CASSLVLGTENTEAFF	TRBJ1-1	TRBV7-8	-	TRBD1
TGTGCCAGCAGCGTGACAGCTACCGGGGAGCTGTTTTTT	CASSVTATGELFF	TRBJ2-2	TRBV9	-	-
TGTGCCAGCAGTGAGTTGCGGGACTCTGGAAACACCATATATTTT	CASSELRDSGNTIYF	TRBJ1-3	TRBV6-1	-	-
TGTGCCAGCAGCCAAGGGTTCGGGGGGTCTGAAGCTTTCTTT	CASSQGFGGSEAFF	TRBJ1-1	TRBV3-1/TRBV3-2	-	-
TGTGCCAGCAGCCCCCTAAGCGAGCAGTACTTC	CASSPLSEQYF	TRBJ2-7	TRBV7-9	-	-
TGTGCCTGGAGTCCGTTGGACAGGGTGCTTAATGAAAAACTGTTTTTT	CAWSPLDRVLNEKLFF	TRBJ1-4	TRBV30	-	TRBD1
TGTGCCAGTAGTCAGGGGGTCCGGGGTGAGCAGTTCTTC	CASSQGVRGEQFF	TRBJ2-1	TRBV19	-	TRBD1
TGTGCCAGCAGCTACGACAGGGGGCGGACTGAAGCTTTCTTT	CASSYDRGRTEAFF	TRBJ1-1	TRBV7-3	-	TRBD1
TGCGCCAGCAGCGCCCGGGACAGGGATTTGGGCGTTCGGGCCAAAAACATTCAGTACTTC	CASSARDRDLGVRAKNIQYF	TRBJ2-4	TRBV10-2	-	TRBD1
TGTGCCAGCAGTTACACTAACAGGTTGAACACTGAAGCTTTCTTT	CASSYTNRLNTEAFF	TRBJ1-1	TRBV6-2/TRBV6-3	-	-
TGCAGCGTTGAGCTGGGTAGCGGGGGGGCAGGAGATACGCAGTATTTT	CSVELGSGGAGDTQYF	TRBJ2-3	TRBV29-1	once	TRBD2
TGTGCCTGGAGTGTAGGGGCCTTCGGGGGGACCCAGTACTTC	CAWSVGAFGGTQYF	TRBJ2-5	TRBV30	-	-
TGTGCCAGCAGTCGTGGTGGTTTGTCGGGACAGGGGGATGAAAAACTGTTTTTT	CASSRGGLSGQGDEKLFF	TRBJ1-4	TRBV2	once	TRBD1
TGTGCCAGCAGCTGGGCAGGGGGCACTGAAGCTTTCTTT	CASSWAGGTEAFF	TRBJ1-1	TRBV7-2	-	TRBD1
TGTGCCAGCCACTACAATGAGCAGTTCTTC	CASHYNEQFF	TRBJ2-1	TRBV2	-	-
TGCGCCAGCAGCTGGGGGGAGCCGAGGGTGGCTGAAGCTTTCTTT	CASSWGEPRVAEAFF	TRBJ1-1	TRBV5-1	-	-
TGCAGCGTCCCCACCACAGGGAACTATGGCTACACCTTC	CSVPTTGNYGYTF	TRBJ1-2	TRBV29-1	few	-